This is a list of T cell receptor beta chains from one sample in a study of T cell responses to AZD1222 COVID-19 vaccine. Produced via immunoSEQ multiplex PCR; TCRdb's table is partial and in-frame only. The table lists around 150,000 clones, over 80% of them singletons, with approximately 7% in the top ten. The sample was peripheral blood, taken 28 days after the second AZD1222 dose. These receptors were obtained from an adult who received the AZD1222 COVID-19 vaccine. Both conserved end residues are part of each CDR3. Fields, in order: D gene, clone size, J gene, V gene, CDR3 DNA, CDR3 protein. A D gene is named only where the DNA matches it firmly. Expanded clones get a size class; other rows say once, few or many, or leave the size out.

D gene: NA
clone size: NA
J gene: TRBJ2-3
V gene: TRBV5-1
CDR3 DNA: TGCGCCAGCAGCAGGTGGACACTAGCCACAGATACGCAGTATTTT
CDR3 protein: CASSRWTLATDTQYF

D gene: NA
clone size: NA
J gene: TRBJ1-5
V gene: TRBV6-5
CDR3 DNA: TGTGCCAGCAATGGGGACCTCGTATTGCCCCAGCATTTT
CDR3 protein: CASNGDLVLPQHF

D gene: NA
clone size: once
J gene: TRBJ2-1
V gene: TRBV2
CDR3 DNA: TGTGCCAGCAGCCTTAGTTACAATGAGCAGTTCTTC
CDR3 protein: CASSLSYNEQFF

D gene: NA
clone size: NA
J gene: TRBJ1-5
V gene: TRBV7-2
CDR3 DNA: TGTGCCAGCAGCACAAGAAGGGACCAGCCCCAGCATTTT
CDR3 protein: CASSTRRDQPQHF

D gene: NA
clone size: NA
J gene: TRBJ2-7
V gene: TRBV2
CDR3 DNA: TGTGCCAGCAGGGAGACCTACGAGCAGTACTTC
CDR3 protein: CASRETYEQYF

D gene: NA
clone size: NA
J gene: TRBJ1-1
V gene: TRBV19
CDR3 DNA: TGTGCCAGTATAGGAAGGGGGTACACTGAAGCTTTCTTT
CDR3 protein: CASIGRGYTEAFF

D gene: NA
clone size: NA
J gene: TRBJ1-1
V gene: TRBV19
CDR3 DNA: TGTGCCAGTAGTATCCGGGGCAGAGGAAAGAGTGAAGCTTTCTTT
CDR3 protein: CASSIRGRGKSEAFF

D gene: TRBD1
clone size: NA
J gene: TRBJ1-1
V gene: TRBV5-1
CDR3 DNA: TGCGCCAGCAGCCGAACCACAGGGGGAACTGAAGCTTTCTTT
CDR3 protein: CASSRTTGGTEAFF

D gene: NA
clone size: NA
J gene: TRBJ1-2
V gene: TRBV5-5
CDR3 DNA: TGTGCCAGCACACTCCAAGAGGGGATTATGCCCCTGGACACCTTC
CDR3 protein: CASTLQEGIMPLDTF

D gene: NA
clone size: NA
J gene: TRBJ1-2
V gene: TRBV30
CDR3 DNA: TGTGCCTGGAGTGTAATAGCTGCTGGCTACACCTTC
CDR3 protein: CAWSVIAAGYTF

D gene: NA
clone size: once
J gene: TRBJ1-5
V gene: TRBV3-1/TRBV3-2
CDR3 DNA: TGTGCCAGCAGCCAAGGTAGTAGCAATCAGCCCCAGCATTTT
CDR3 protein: CASSQGSSNQPQHF

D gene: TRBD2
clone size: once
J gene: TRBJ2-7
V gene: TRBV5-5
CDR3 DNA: TGTGCCAGCAGCTTTTGGGCTAGCGGACCCTACGAGCAGTACTTC
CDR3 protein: CASSFWASGPYEQYF

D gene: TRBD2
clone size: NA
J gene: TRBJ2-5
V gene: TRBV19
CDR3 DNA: TGTGCCAGTAGTATAGCGGGCGGGGGGGCCGGAGAGACCCAGTACTTC
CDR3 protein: CASSIAGGGAGETQYF

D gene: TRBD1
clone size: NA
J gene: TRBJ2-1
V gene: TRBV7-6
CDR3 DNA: TGTGCCAGCAGCACGTCGGCAGGGGGAAGCAATGAGCAGTTCTTC
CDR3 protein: CASSTSAGGSNEQFF

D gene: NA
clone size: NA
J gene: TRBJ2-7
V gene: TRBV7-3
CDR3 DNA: TGTGCCAGCAGCTTTCGCTACGAGCAGTACTTC
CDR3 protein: CASSFRYEQYF

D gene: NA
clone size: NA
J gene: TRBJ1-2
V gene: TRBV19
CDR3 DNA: TGTGCCAGTAGTGCCCGGGACACCTATAACTATGGCTACACCTTC
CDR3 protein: CASSARDTYNYGYTF

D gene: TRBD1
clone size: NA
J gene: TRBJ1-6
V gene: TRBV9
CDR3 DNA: TGTGCCAGCAGCATCCTGGACAGGGTTTCCTATAATTCACCCCTCCACTTT
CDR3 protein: CASSILDRVSYNSPLHF

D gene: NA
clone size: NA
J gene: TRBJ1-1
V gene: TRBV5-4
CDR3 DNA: TGTGCCAGCGCCCCACAGCAAGGAGGGAACACTGAAGCTTTCTTT
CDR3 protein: CASAPQQGGNTEAFF

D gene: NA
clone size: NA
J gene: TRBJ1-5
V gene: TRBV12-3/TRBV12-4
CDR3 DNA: TGTGCCAGCAGTTTAGACCCCAATCAGCCCCAGCATTTT
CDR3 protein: CASSLDPNQPQHF

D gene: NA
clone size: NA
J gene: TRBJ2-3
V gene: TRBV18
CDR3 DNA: TGTGCCAGCTCAGGAACAGGTTACCTCACAGATACGCAGTATTTT
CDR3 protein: CASSGTGYLTDTQYF

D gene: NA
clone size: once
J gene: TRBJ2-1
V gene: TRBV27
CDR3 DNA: TGTGCCAGCAGTGTTCAGGGTAAGGGGTCCTACAATGAGCAGTTCTTC
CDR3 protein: CASSVQGKGSYNEQFF

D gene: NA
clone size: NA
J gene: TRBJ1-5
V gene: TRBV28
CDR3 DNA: TGTGCCAGCATACAGGGAAGTCAGCCCCAGCATTTT
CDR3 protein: CASIQGSQPQHF

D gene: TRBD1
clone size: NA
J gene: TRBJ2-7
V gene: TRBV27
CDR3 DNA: TGTGCCAGCAGTTTGACAGGGAACGAGCAGTACTTC
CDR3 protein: CASSLTGNEQYF

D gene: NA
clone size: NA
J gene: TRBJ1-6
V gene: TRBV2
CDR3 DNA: TGTGCCAGCACCTCCGACATACCGGCACCCCTCCACTTT
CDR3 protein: CASTSDIPAPLHF

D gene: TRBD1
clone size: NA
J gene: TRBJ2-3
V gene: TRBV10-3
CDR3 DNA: TGTGCCATCAAGGAGGGGACAGGGGGTCGTCTAGCGGGCGGGTTGCTCCGGACAGATACGCAGTATTTT
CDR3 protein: CAIKEGTGGRLAGGLLRTDTQYF

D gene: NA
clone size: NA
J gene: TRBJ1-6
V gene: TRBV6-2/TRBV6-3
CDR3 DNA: TGTGCCAGCAGTCAAACTCGAGCACAGCATTCACCCCTCCACTTT
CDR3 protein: CASSQTRAQHSPLHF

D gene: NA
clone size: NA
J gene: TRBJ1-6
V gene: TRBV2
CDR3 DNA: TGTGCCGGGGCCTTGAGGGATCGATCACCCCTCCACTTT
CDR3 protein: CAGALRDRSPLHF

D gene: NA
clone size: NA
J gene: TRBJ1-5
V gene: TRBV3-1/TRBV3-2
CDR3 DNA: TGTGCCAGCAGGTACGGGACGGGCGAGGATCAGCCCCAGCATTTT
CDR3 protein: CASRYGTGEDQPQHF

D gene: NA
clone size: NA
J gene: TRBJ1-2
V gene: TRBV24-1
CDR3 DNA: TGTGCCACCAGTGATTTTTCGGTGGAGACTGGCTACACCTTC
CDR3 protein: CATSDFSVETGYTF

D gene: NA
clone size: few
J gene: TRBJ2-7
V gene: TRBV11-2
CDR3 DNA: TGTGCCAGCAGCCCCAGGTTCGGAACCTACGAGCAGTACTTC
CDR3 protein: CASSPRFGTYEQYF

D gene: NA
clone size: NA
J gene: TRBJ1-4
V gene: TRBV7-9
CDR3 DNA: TGTGCCAGCAGCATTGGTTCGGGAGCTAATGAAAAACTGTTTTTT
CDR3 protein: CASSIGSGANEKLFF

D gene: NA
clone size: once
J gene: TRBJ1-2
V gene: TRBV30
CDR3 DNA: TGTGCCTGGAGCGGGCAGAGTTATGGCTACACCTTC
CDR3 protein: CAWSGQSYGYTF

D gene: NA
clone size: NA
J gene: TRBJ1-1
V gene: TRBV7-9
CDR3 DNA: TGTGCCAGCAGCCCCGGGGTCCAACAGGGTTTGAACACTGAAGCTTTCTTT
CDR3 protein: CASSPGVQQGLNTEAFF

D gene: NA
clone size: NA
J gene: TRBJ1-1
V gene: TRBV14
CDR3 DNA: TGTGCCAGCAGCCAAGGACCCTCCGAAGCTTTCTTT
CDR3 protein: CASSQGPSEAFF

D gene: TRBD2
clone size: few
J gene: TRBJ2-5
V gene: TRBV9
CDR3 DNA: TGTGCCAGCAGCGTAGGAGCGGGGGGTGGAGAGACCCAGTACTTC
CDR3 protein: CASSVGAGGGETQYF

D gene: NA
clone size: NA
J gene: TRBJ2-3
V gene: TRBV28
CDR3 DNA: TGTGCCAGCACCGCCCCCGGCCGCACAGATACGCAGTATTTT
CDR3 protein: CASTAPGRTDTQYF

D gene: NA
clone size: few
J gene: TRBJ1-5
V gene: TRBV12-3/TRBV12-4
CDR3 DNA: TGTGCCAGCAAAGAGAGCAATCAGCCCCAGCATTTT
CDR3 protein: CASKESNQPQHF

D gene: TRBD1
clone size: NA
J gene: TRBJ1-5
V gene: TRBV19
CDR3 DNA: TGTGCCAGTAGTATAGCGGACAGGGCTTTTGGACAGCCCCAGCATTTT
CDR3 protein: CASSIADRAFGQPQHF

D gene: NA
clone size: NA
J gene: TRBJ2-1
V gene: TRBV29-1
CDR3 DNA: TGCAGCGCGCTACCGCGGGGCGATGAGCAGTTCTTC
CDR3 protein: CSALPRGDEQFF

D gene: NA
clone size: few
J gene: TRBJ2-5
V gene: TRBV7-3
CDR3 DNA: TGTGCCAGCAGCCAGACTGGTATTGAGACCCAGTACTTC
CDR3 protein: CASSQTGIETQYF

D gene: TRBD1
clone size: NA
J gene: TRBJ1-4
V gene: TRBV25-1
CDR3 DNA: TGTGCCAGCAGTGAAAGGGGAAGGGGACAGGGGGGTGAAAAACTGTTTTTT
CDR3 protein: CASSERGRGQGGEKLFF

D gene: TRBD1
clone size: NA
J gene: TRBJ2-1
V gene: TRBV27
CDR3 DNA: TGTGCCAGCAAGGGACAGGGATACAATGAGCAGTTCTTC
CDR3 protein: CASKGQGYNEQFF

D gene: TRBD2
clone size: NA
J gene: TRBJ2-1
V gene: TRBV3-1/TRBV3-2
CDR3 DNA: TGTGCCAGCAGCTCCAGGACTAGAACCTACAATGAGCAGTTCTTC
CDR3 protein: CASSSRTRTYNEQFF